One sample yielded the 10 T cell receptor beta chains listed below, sequenced in a study of blood T cell repertoires in COVID-19 (dated by TCRdb to 2020 to 2021). Preparation of the library involved the immunoSEQ multiplex PCR assay. This is the immuneACCESS table as TCRdb keeps it, with only in-frame sequences that have V and J called. A part of the clones is gone; compared with another copy, unresolved V genes explain less than half, and the rest is unexplained. This sample lists around 200,000 clones; roughly 90% were detected once. Together, the top ten hold 3.5% to 5.5% of the sample. Sequences were obtained from PBMCs or T cells enriched from blood (not recorded which). These receptors were obtained from a woman under 40 who had been exposed to COVID-19.

This chain uses TRBV6-5 with TRBJ1-2; D is possibly TRBD1 (5 bases). Per the germline V gene, CDR1 is MNHEY and CDR2 is SVGAGI. V shed 8 bases and J shed 6 bases, with 13 bases lying between them. The CDR3 sequence is 12 residues long. Here the CDR3 DNA reads TGTGCCAGCGGGAGGGACTTGGATGGCTACACCTTC. It translates to CASGRDLDGYTF.

In DNA form, the CDR3 reads TGTGCCAGCAGCCAAGTTCCAGGGATGGTAGGAAATCAGCCCCAGCATTTT. The encoded protein is CASSQVPGMVGNQPQHF. The chain links TRBV3-1 (or the pseudogene TRBV3-2) to TRBJ1-5; D perhaps matches TRBD1 (5 bases). CDR1 is LGHDT and CDR2 is YNNKEL in the germline V gene (reference sequence). Trimming left V 1 base short and J 4 bases short, with 17 bases between. The CDR3 runs to 17 residues.

This clone was seen only once. V and J are TRBV3-1 (or the pseudogene TRBV3-2) and TRBJ2-7; 8 nucleotides agree with TRBD1. CDR1 and CDR2 from the germline V gene are LGHDT and YNNKEL (reference sequence). The CDR3 consists of 15 residues. With 3 bases clipped from V and 4 bases from J, the junction kept 8 bases outside the gene matches. Here the CDR3 DNA reads TGTGCCAGCAGCCAGAGGGACAGGAAGGGTTACGAGCAGTACTTC. It encodes CASSQRDRKGYEQYF.

The rearrangement joins TRBV11-3 to TRBJ2-1, with 9 bases aligning to TRBD2. Germline lookup yields CDR1 SGHNT and CDR2 YENEEA. This CDR3 spans 15 amino acids. J lost 5 bases, V lost 3 bases, and 5 bases had no gene match. The CDR3 region has the DNA TGTGCCAGCAGCTTTGGGACTAGCCCTAACAATGAGCAGTTCTTC. Its protein is CASSFGTSPNNEQFF.

V usage is TRBV30 and J usage is TRBJ1-2, with D tentatively TRBD1 (6 bases). This CDR3 has 14 amino acids. Germline CDR1 and CDR2: GTSNPN and SVGIG (reference sequence). V gave up 0 bases and J gave up 8 bases, with 16 bases separating them. The CDR3 protein is CAWSVLNRANGYTF. The DNA for the CDR3 is TGTGCCTGGAGTGTACTGAACAGGGCTAACGGCTACACCTTC.

The chain's CDR3 is CASSRDSVYSNQPQHF. CDR3 nucleotides: TGTGCCAGCAGTAGGGACAGTGTCTATAGCAATCAGCCCCAGCATTTT. The chain combines TRBV28 with TRBJ1-5; the match to TRBD1 covers 7 bases. The CDR3 spans 16 residues. Losses at the gene ends were 5 bases for V and 0 bases for J; bases not matched to a gene: 7. The germline gives CDR1 MDHEN, CDR2 SYDVKM.

The CDR3 sequence is CASSQTPGLAGSYEQYF. CDR3 sequence (DNA): TGTGCCAGCAGCCAAACCCCGGGACTAGCGGGGTCCTACGAGCAGTACTTC. V gene TRBV3-1 (or the pseudogene TRBV3-2) combines with J gene TRBJ2-7; 13 positions agree with TRBD2. Germline V gene data show CDR1 as LGHDT and CDR2 as YNNKEL (reference sequence). The CDR3 covers 17 residues. J gave up 1 base and V 2 bases, and 5 bases lay outside the gene matches.

The chain is built from TRBV29-1 and TRBJ1-2; 7 nucleotides agree with TRBD1. CDR1 is SQVTM and CDR2 is ANQGSEA in the germline V gene. V was pared by 5 bases and J by 8 bases, with 8 bases of the junction left unmatched. The CDR3 spans 12 residues. CDR3 DNA: TGCAGCGTTATAGACAGGGCAGGCGGCTACACCTTC. Its translation is CSVIDRAGGYTF.

J is TRBJ1-1 and V is TRBV19; D uncertain. CDR3 length equals 13 residues. CDR1 is LNHDA, CDR2 SQIVND, per germline (reference sequence). Trimming pared 5 bases from V and 1 base from J, leaving 8 bases between. CDR3: CASSLARNTEAFF. The CDR3 bases are TGTGCCAGTAGTCTCGCGAGGAACACTGAAGCTTTCTTT.

The rearrangement links TRBV19 to TRBJ1-1, with 9 positions matching TRBD1. The length of the CDR3 is 14 residues. Germline loops: CDR1 LNHDA, CDR2 SQIVND (reference sequence). The junction had 8 bases not matched to a gene; V was cut back by 6 bases and J by 6 bases. As DNA, the CDR3 is TGTGCCAGTAGCCCCCGGGACAGGGAATCTGAAGCTTTCTTT. Its protein product is CASSPRDRESEAFF. The full variable domain, rest sourced from reference TRBV19 and TRBJ1-1, is DGGITQSPKYLFRKEGQNVTLSCEQNLNHDAMYWYRQDPGQGLRLIYYSQIVNDFQKGDIAEGYSVSREKKESFPLTVTSAQKNPTAFYLCASSPRDRESEAFFGQGTRLTVV.